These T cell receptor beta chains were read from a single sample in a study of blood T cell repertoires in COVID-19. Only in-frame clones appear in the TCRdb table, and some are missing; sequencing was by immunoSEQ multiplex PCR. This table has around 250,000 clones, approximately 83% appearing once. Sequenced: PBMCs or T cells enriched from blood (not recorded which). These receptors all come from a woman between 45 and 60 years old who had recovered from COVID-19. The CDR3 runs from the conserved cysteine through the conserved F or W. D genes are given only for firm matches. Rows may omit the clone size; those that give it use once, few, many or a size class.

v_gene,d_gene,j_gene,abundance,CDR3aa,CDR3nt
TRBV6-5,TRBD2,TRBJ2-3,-,CASTRVAGGTDTQYF,TGTGCCAGCACCCGCGTAGCGGGAGGAACAGATACGCAGTATTTT
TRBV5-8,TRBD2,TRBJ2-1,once,CASASGNFYNEQFF,TGTGCCAGCGCTAGCGGGAACTTTTACAATGAGCAGTTCTTC
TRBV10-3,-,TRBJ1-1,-,CAITNTNTEAFF,TGTGCCATCACAAACACGAACACTGAAGCTTTCTTT
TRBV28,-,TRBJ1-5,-,CASSLEALNQPQHF,TGTGCCAGCAGTTTAGAGGCGCTCAATCAGCCCCAGCATTTT
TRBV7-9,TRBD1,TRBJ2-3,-,CASSLGTGYTDTQYF,TGTGCCAGCAGCTTAGGGACAGGATACACAGATACGCAGTATTTT
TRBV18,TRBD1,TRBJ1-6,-,CASSPLGQGNSPLHF,TGTGCCAGCTCACCACTGGGACAGGGTAATTCACCCCTCCACTTT
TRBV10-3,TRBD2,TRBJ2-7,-,CAISGASGDNYEQYF,TGTGCCATCAGTGGGGCTAGCGGAGACAACTACGAGCAGTACTTC
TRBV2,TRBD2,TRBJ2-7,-,CASTGTSGIYEQYF,TGTGCCAGCACCGGGACTAGCGGCATCTACGAGCAGTACTTC
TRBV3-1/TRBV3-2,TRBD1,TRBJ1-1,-,CASTRQGRTEAFF,TGTGCCAGCACCCGACAGGGCAGAACTGAAGCTTTCTTT
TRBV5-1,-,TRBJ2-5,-,CASTTEGGQETQYF,TGCGCCAGCACCACCGAGGGCGGACAAGAGACCCAGTACTTC
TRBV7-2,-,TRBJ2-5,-,CASSLGRAETQYF,TGTGCCAGCAGCTTAGGCAGGGCGGAGACCCAGTACTTC
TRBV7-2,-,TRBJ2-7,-,CASSPNGYEQYF,TGTGCCAGCAGCCCGAACGGCTACGAGCAGTACTTC
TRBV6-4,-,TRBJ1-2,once,CASSPAQNYGYTF,TGTGCCAGCAGTCCCGCGCAAAACTATGGCTACACCTTC
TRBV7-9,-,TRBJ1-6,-,CASSFSLGHNSPLHF,TGTGCCAGCAGCTTTTCCCTGGGGCATAATTCACCCCTCCACTTT
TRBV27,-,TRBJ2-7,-,CASSVSGYEQYF,TGTGCCAGCAGTGTAAGCGGTTACGAGCAGTACTTC
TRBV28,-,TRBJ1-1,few,CASSPRLRVMGAFF,TGTGCCAGCAGTCCCAGGCTCAGGGTTATGGGAGCTTTCTTT